The rows below give T cell receptor beta chains drawn from one sample of a study of T cells after yellow fever vaccination. MiXCR was run by TCRdb on the 5' RACE reads, yielding one entry per CDR3 protein. The sample contains fewer than 100,000 distinct CDR3 sequences, about 6% of which appear only once. The sequencing here drew on CD8+ T cells sorted from PBMCs, taken 10 days after the yellow fever booster vaccination. Receptor source: a man younger than 35 who received the YFV17D yellow fever vaccine. CDR3s leave out the opening cysteine and the closing phenylalanine or tryptophan. Fields, in order: V gene, J gene, CDR3 protein.

V gene: TRBV7-9
J gene: TRBJ2-5
CDR3 protein: ASSSLAGGPRETQY

V gene: TRBV4-3
J gene: TRBJ1-4
CDR3 protein: ASSQEAVWVPNEKLF

V gene: TRBV6-6
J gene: TRBJ2-2
CDR3 protein: ASSVNPGELF

V gene: TRBV27
J gene: TRBJ2-7
CDR3 protein: ASSLLTGGDEQY

V gene: TRBV12-3/TRBV12-4
J gene: TRBJ1-5
CDR3 protein: ASSSGASNQPQH

V gene: TRBV19
J gene: TRBJ1-1
CDR3 protein: ASSMGQGNTEAF

V gene: TRBV7-9
J gene: TRBJ2-5
CDR3 protein: ASSLRSGGLQETQY

V gene: TRBV7-8
J gene: TRBJ1-5
CDR3 protein: ASSLTEESNQPQH

V gene: TRBV27
J gene: TRBJ2-5
CDR3 protein: ASSSGGIETQY

V gene: TRBV9
J gene: TRBJ1-1
CDR3 protein: ASSLRTDLNTEAF

V gene: TRBV19
J gene: TRBJ2-1
CDR3 protein: ASSINPGSYNEQF

V gene: TRBV5-1
J gene: TRBJ1-1
CDR3 protein: ASSLGIEAF

V gene: TRBV11-2
J gene: TRBJ2-1
CDR3 protein: ASSSERGSSYNEQF

V gene: TRBV7-9
J gene: TRBJ1-1
CDR3 protein: ASRPIRGRGSTEAF

V gene: TRBV15
J gene: TRBJ2-2
CDR3 protein: ATSRDVSAWGGELF

V gene: TRBV28
J gene: TRBJ2-3
CDR3 protein: ASSFRGFTDTQY

V gene: TRBV7-2
J gene: TRBJ2-2
CDR3 protein: ASSSTSGELF

V gene: TRBV20-1
J gene: TRBJ1-2
CDR3 protein: SARAQGSYGYT

V gene: TRBV18
J gene: TRBJ1-1
CDR3 protein: ASSPPPGRRVPEAF

V gene: TRBV7-9
J gene: TRBJ2-3
CDR3 protein: ASNDGVRTDTQY

V gene: TRBV3-1
J gene: TRBJ2-5
CDR3 protein: ASSQALRDSQETQY

V gene: TRBV5-4
J gene: TRBJ1-2
CDR3 protein: ASSFQETYGYT